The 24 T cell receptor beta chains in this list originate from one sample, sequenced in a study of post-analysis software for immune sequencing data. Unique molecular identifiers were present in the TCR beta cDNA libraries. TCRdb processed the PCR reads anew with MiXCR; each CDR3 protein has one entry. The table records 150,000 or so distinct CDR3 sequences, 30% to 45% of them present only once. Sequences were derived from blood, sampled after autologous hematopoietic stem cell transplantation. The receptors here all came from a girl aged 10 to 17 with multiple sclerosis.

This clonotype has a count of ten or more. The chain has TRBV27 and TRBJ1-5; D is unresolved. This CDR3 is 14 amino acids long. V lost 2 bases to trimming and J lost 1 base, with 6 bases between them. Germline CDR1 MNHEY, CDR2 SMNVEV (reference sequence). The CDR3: CASSLGLSNQPQHF. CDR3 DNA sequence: TGTGCCAGCAGTTTAGGACTGAGCAATCAGCCCCAGCATTTT.

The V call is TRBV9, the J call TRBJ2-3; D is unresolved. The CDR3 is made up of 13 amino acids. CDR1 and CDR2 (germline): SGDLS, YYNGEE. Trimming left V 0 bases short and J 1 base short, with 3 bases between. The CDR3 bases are TGTGCCAGCAGCGTAGACGGCACAGATACGCAGTATTTT. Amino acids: CASSVDGTDTQYF.

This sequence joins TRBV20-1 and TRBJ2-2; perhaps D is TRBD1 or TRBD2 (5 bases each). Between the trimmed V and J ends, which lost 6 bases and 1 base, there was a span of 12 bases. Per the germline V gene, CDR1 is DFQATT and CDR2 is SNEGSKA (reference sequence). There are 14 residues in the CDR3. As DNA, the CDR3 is TGCAGTGCGGCCCGGGACCTGAACACCGGGGAGCTGTTTTTT. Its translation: CSAARDLNTGELFF.

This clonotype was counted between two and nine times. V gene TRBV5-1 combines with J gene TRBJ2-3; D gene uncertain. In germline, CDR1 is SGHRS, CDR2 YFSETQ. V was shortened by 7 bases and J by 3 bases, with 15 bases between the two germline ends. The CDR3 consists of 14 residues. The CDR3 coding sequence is TGCGCCAGCCGATTCTTCCGACCGACAGATACGCAGTATTTT. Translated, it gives CASRFFRPTDTQYF.

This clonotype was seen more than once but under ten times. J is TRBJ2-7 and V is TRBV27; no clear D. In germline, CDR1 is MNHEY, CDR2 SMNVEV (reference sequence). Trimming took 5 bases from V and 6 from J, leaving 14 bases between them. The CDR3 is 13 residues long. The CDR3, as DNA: TGTGCCAGCAGTCCACGCCTAGTCTCCGAGCAGTACTTC. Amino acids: CASSPRLVSEQYF.

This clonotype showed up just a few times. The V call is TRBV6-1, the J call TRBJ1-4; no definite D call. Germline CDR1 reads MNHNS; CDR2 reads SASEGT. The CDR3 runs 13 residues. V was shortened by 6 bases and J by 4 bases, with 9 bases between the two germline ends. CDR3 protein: CASSQAINEKLFF. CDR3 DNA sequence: TGTGCCAGCAGCCAGGCAATTAATGAAAAACTGTTTTTT.

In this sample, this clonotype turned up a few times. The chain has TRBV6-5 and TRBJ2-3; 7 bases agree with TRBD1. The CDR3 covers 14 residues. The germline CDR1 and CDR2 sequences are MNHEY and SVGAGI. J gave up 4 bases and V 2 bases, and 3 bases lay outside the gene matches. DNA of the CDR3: TGTGCCAGCAGTTACACAGGGGTGGCAGATACGCAGTATTTT. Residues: CASSYTGVADTQYF.

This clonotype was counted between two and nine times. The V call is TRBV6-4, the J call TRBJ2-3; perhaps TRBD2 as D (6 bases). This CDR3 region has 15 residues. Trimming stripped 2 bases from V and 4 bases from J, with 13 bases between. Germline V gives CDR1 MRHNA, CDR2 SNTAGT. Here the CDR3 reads CASSDVGGGADTQYF. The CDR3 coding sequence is TGTGCCAGCAGTGACGTGGGAGGTGGGGCAGATACGCAGTATTTT.

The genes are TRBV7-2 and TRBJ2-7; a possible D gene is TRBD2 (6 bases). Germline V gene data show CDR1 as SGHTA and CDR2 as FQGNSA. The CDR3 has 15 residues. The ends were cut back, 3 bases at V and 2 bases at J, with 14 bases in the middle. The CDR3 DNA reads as TGTGCCAGCAGCTTGGGCGGGGTGGGACCCTACGAGCAGTACTTC. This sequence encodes CASSLGGVGPYEQYF.

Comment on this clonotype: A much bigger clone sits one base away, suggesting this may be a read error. CDR3: CASSLDGAVGGERFF. CDR3 nucleotide sequence: TGTGCCAGCAGCTTAGACGGCGCTGTGGGGGGAGAACGGTTCTTC. The rearrangement links TRBV7-2 to TRBJ2-1; TRBD2 is a possible D gene (6 bases). The V gene's germline CDR1 is SGHTA and CDR2 FQGNSA. Trimming took 1 base from V and 15 from J, leaving 22 bases between them. This CDR3 contains 15 residues. Full variable domain (missing parts from reference TRBV7-2 and TRBJ2-1): GAGVSQSPSNKVTEKGKDVELRCDPISGHTALYWYRQSLGQGLEFLIYFQGNSAPDKSGLPSDRFSAERTGGSVSTLTIQRTQQEDSAVYLCASSLDGAVGGERFFGPGTRLTVL.

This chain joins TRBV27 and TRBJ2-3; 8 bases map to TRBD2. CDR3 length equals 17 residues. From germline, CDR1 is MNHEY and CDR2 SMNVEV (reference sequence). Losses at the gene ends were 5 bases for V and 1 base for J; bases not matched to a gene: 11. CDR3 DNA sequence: TGTGCCAGCAGTCCCCGGCGGCTAGCGGGTGGCACAGATACGCAGTATTTT. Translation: CASSPRRLAGGTDTQYF.

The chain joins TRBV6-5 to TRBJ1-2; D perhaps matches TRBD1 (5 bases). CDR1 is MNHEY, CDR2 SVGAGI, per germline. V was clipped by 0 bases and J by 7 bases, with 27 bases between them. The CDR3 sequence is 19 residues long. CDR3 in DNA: TGTGCCAGCAGTTACTCTCGTCGGGGACCTGAGGGGAGCGGGTTTGGCTACACCTTC. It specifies CASSYSRRGPEGSGFGYTF.

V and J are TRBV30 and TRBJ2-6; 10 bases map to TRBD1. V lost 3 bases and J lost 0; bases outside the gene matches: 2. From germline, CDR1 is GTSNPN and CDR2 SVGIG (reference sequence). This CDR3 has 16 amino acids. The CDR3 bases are TGTGCCTGGAGCAGGACAGGGGGCTCTGGGGCCAACGTCCTGACTTTC. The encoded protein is CAWSRTGGSGANVLTF.

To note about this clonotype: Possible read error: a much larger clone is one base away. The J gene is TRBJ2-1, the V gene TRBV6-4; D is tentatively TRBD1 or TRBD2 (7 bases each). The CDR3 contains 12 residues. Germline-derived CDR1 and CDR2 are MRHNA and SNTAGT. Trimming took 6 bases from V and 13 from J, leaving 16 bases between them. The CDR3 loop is CASSQGGAAQFF. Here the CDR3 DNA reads TGTGCCAGCAGCCAGGGGGGGGCCGCCCAGTTCTTC.

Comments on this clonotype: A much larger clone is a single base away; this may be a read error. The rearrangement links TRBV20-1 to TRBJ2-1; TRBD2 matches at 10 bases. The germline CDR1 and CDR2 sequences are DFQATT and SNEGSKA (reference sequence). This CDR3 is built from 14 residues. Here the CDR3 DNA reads TGCAGTGCTAGCCCAGCGGGAGGGTACAGTGAGCAGTTCTTC. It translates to CSASPAGGYSEQFF.

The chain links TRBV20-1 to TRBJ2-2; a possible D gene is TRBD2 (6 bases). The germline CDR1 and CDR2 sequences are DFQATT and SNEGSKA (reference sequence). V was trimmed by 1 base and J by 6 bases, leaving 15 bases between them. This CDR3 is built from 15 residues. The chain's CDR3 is CSARARGSLAGELFF. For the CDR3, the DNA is TGCAGTGCTAGAGCCCGGGGGAGCTTGGCCGGGGAGCTGTTTTTT.

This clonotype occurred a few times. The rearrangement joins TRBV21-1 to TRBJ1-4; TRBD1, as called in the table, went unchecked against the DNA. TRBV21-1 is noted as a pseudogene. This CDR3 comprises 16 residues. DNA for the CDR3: TGTGCCAGCAGCACCGGACAGGGGACGACTAATGAAAAACTGTTTTTT. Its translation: CASSTGQGTTNEKLFF.

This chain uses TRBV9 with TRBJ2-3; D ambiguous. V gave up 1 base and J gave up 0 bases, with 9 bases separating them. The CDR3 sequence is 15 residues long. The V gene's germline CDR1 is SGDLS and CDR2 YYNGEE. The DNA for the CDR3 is TGTGCCAGCAGCGTATCGGATTGGAGCACAGATACGCAGTATTTT. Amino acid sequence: CASSVSDWSTDTQYF.

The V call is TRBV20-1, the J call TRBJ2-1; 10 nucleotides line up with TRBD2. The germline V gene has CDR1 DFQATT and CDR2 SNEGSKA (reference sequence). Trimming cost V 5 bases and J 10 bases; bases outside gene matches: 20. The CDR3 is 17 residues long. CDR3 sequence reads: CSASRASGSVSAGEQFF. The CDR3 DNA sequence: TGCAGTGCTTCCCGGGCTAGCGGGAGTGTTAGTGCTGGAGAGCAGTTCTTC.

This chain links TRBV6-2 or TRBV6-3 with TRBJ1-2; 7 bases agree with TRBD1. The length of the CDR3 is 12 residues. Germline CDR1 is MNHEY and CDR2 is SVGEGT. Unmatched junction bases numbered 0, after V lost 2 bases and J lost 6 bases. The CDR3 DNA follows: TGTGCCAGCAGTTACGACAGGGATGGCTACACCTTC. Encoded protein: CASSYDRDGYTF.

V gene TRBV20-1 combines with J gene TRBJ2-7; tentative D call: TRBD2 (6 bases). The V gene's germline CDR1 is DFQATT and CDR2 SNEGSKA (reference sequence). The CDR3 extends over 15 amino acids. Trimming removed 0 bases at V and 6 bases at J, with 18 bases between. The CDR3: CSARDVKGGTVEQYF. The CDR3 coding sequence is TGCAGTGCTAGAGATGTAAAGGGAGGCACGGTCGAGCAGTACTTC.

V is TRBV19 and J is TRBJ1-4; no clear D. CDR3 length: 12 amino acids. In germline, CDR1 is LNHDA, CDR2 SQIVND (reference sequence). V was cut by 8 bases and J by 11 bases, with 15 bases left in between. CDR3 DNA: TGTGCCAGTTCAATTGGGATGGCGAAACTGTTTTTT. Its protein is CASSIGMAKLFF.

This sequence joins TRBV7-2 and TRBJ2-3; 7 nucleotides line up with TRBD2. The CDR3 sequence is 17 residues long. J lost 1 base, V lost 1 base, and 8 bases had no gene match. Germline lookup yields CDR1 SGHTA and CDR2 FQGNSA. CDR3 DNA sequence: TGTGCCAGCAGCTTAGATTTTGGGGGGGTGGGCACAGATACGCAGTATTTT. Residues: CASSLDFGGVGTDTQYF.

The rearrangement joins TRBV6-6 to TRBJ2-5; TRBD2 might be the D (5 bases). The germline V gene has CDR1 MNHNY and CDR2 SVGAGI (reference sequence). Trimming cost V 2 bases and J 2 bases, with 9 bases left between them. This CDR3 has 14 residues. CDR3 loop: CASSYGLRQETQYF. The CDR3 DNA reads TGTGCCAGCAGTTACGGACTCCGACAAGAGACCCAGTACTTC.